The 3 T cell receptor beta chains in this list originate from one sample, sequenced in a study of breast tumors, draining lymph nodes, adjacent tissues (dated by TCRdb to the mid-2010s). Library preparation employed multiplex PCR. Sequenced on an Illumina HiSeq 2000. Starting from the raw public reads, TCRdb applied fastp trimming at Q25, assembled clones with MiXCR and retained in-frame beta chains. Every CDR3 protein is listed once, alongside the most common genes and DNA of its rows. The sample table lists some 120,000 distinct CDR3 sequences, around 20% of them with a count of one. 2.2% of the sample belongs to the ten largest clones. The axillary draining lymph nodes of breast cancer patients were the source of the lymph node samples. Sequenced: axillary lymph node tissue. These receptors came from a female donor with breast cancer. Some clones in this sample may be carry-over from other donors' samples.

This chain joins TRBV28 and TRBJ2-5, with D perhaps assigned TRBD1 or TRBD2 (5 bases each). The CDR3 runs to 14 residues. The V end was cut by 5 bases, the J end by 5 bases, with 15 bases between. CDR1 is MDHEN and CDR2 is SYDVKM in the germline V gene. CDR3 DNA sequence: TGTGCCAGCAGTCTCCGAGGGGCGCGGGAGACCCAGTACTTC. Protein: CASSLRGARETQYF.

As to this clonotype: With a much larger clone just one base away, this may be a read error. The chain couples TRBV20-1 to TRBJ2-4, with D unclear. Germline V lookup: CDR1 DFQATT, CDR2 SNEGSKA (reference sequence). The CDR3 sequence is 12 residues long. DNA of the CDR3: TGCAGTGCTCTGATAGCCAAAAACAATCAGTACTTC. Translation: CSALIAKNNQYF.

This clonotype was counted many times. This rearrangement joins TRBV19 to TRBJ1-2; 8 bases agree with TRBD1. Trimming took 5 bases from V and 4 from J; bases not matched to a gene: 6. The germline gives CDR1 LNHDA, CDR2 SQIVND (reference sequence). The CDR3 consists of 14 residues. This chain's CDR3 is CASSPDRAGYGYTF. Written as DNA, the CDR3 is TGTGCCAGTAGTCCGGACAGGGCAGGCTATGGCTACACCTTC. The variable domain in full, with the rest retrieved from reference TRBV19 and TRBJ1-2, is DGGITQSPKYLFRKEGQNVTLSCEQNLNHDAMYWYRQDPGQGLRLIYYSQIVNDFQKGDIAEGYSVSREKKESFPLTVTSAQKNPTAFYLCASSPDRAGYGYTFGSGTRLTVV.